This T cell receptor beta chain appears in the sequencing data of a study of post-analysis software for immune sequencing data. Study-wide results and caveats: Roughly five TRBV segments, including TRBV5-6, TRBV5-1 and TRBV20-1, were more frequent in patients than controls.

The V end was cut by 7 bases, the J end by 4 bases, with 21 bases between. This CDR3 has 16 amino acids. From germline, CDR1 is MNHNY and CDR2 SVGAGI (reference sequence). As concerns this clonotype: No antigen is known for it.

Unique-molecular-identifier-tagged TCR beta cDNA libraries were used. Using its own MiXCR run on the PCR reads, TCRdb lists one record per CDR3 protein. This table has around 710,000 distinct CDR3 sequences, more than 45% appearing once. The receptor comes from a girl between 5 and 17 years old with multiple sclerosis. The chain recombines TRBV6-6 with TRBJ2-3, with TRBD1 as a possible D gene (5 bases). The material sequenced was blood. The CDR3 sequence is CASNSRQGLSADTQYF. CDR3 sequence (DNA): TGTGCCAGCAACTCCCGGCAGGGTCTGAGCGCAGATACGCAGTATTTT.